This T cell receptor beta chain is from a study of T cell responses to AZD1222 COVID-19 vaccine (dated by TCRdb to 2020 to 2023). Concerning the study at large: TCR sequencing was performed for 230 to 250 trial participants, of whom about 200 were given two doses of AZD1222 and around 25 were given two doses of MenACWY control vaccine. Enrollment into the trials was organized by age into subgroups of 18-55, 56-69 and 70-plus years, and those subgroups contained about 150, 27 and 61 TCR-sequenced participants, respectively.

Points the paper makes about the study in general: Reportedly, close to half of the unique spike-specific TCRs recognized epitopes lying outside the regions that are mutated in the B.1.351 and B.1.1.7 variants. Most participants were white British and females outnumbered males, and the authors suggested that clonal diversity may have been underestimated. Because no day 14 peak-response samples were available, repertoires were characterized only after the peak T cell response. Only a handful of AZD1222 recipients were SARS-CoV-2 seropositive at baseline, limiting conclusions about previously exposed vaccinees. The 56-69-year group was small, and its depth increase did not reach significance, likely because of low power. CD4 TCRs associated with the vaccine covered the entire spike protein, and the dominant responses were in regions 160-218 and 743-854. After two AZD1222 doses, spike-specific TCR breadth and depth were significantly higher than at day 0 and than in MenACWY recipients.

The CDR3 regions of human TCRbeta chains were analyzed by immunosequencing. On the study's bioinformatics: Repertoire TCRs were matched against a reference library of SARS-CoV-2-specific TCRs generated with the MIRA antigen-specificity platform. Breadth was defined as the fraction of unique TCRs that were SARS-CoV-2-associated. Depth was defined as the fraction of total T cells that were SARS-CoV-2-associated. Each spike-specific TCR was assigned to its reactive spike region and to a CD4 or CD8 class using the MIRA data. Log10-transformed breadth and depth values were compared by one-way ANOVA with Sidak's multiple comparisons tests. The source is immuneACCESS, and TCRdb retained only in-frame sequences with V and J called. Part of the clones is not carried over; for the studies checked, unresolved V genes explain less than half of this, and the remainder is unexplained. V, J and clone size are taken as reported in that table, and D and trimming were inferred from the DNA itself. For this sample the table gives some 190,000 clones, of which 80% to 95% were detected only once. The ten biggest clones cover approximately 1.8% of the sample.

What this sample's time point label stands for: about 28 days (+/-7) after the second vaccine dose. AZD1222 recipients whose second dose came at about 4 weeks and those whose second dose came at about 12 weeks were combined into one group, since spike-specific TCR depth and breadth did not differ between the two schedules. The vaccinee samples were drawn from two UK trials, COV001 and COV002, one of which was a single-blind randomized controlled phase 2/3 trial testing AZD1222 (ChAdOx1 nCoV-19) in healthy adults. For TCRbeta chain sequencing, PBMC samples from trial participants were taken at day 0 and at day 28 after the second dose. On this clone: This receptor's antigen is unknown. No base quality information exists; no much larger clone differs at one position.

This TCR was recovered from an adult who received the AZD1222 COVID-19 vaccine. Sequencing used peripheral blood, obtained 28 days after the second AZD1222 dose.

The CDR3 here reads CASSLNRGLGEKLFF. Read as DNA, the sequence is TGCGCCAGCAGCTTGAACAGGGGGCTGGGGGAAAAACTGTTTTTT. Here the chain combines TRBV5-1 and TRBJ1-4, with 9 junctional bases fitting TRBD1. Compared with germline, V lacks 1 base and J lacks 8 bases; bases without a gene match: 6. The CDR3 runs 15 amino acids, cysteine and phenylalanine included. The DNA shown is the 45-base CDR3, in frame from base 1. CDR1 and CDR2 are drawn from the germline V gene: SGHRS, YFSETQ.